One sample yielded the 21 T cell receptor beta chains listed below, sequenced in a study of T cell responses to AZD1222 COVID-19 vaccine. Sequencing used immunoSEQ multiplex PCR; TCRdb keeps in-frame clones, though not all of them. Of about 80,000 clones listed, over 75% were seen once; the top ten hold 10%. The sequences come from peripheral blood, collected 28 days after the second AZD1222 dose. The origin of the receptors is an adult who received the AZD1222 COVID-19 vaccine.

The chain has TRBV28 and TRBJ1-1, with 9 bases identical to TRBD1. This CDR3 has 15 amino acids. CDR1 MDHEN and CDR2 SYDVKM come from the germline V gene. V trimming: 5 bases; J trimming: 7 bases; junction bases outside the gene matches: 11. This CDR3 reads CASSISPTGGNEAFF. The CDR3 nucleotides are TGTGCCAGCAGTATCTCCCCGACAGGGGGGAATGAAGCTTTCTTT.

DNA for the CDR3: TGTGCCAGCAGCAGGGGGGGGGATCAGCCCCAGCATTTT. Its protein is CASSRGGDQPQHF. The chain uses TRBV6-5 and TRBJ1-5; 7 bases match TRBD1. V shed 6 bases, J shed 5 bases, and the junction held 4 bases outside the gene matches. Per germline, CDR1 MNHEY and CDR2 SVGAGI. The CDR3 is 13 residues long.

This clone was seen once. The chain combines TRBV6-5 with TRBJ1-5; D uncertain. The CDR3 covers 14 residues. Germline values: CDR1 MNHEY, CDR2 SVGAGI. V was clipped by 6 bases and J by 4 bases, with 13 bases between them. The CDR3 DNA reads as TGTGCCAGCAGAGTCTTAGCCCAAAATCAGCCCCAGCATTTT. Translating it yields CASRVLAQNQPQHF.

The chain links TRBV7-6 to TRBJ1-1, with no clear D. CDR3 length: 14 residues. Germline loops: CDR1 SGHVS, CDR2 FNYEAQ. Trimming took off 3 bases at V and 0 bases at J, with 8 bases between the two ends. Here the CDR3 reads CASSLNGMNTEAFF. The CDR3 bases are TGTGCCAGCAGCTTGAACGGGATGAACACTGAAGCTTTCTTT.

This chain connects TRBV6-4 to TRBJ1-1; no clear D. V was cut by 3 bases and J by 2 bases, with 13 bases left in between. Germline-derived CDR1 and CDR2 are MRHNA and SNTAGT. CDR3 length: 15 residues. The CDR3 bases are TGTGCCAGCAGTGATGAGTACCGGGGAAACACTGAAGCTTTCTTT. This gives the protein CASSDEYRGNTEAFF.

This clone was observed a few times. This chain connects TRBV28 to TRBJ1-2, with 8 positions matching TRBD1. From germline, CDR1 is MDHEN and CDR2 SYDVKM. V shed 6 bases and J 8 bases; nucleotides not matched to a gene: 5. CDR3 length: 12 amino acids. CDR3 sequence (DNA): TGTGCCAGCAGGGCAGGGGGCTGGGGCTACACCTTC. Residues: CASRAGGWGYTF.

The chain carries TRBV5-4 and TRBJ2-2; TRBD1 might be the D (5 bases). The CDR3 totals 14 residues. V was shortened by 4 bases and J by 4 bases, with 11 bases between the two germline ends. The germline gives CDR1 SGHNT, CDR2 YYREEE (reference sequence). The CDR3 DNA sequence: TGTGCCAGCAGCGTGGTCCAGGGCACCGGGGAGCTGTTTTTT. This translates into CASSVVQGTGELFF.

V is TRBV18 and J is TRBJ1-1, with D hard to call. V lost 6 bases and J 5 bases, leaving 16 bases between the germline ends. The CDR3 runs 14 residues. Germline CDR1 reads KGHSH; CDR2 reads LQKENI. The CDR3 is CASSQLGFGTEAFF. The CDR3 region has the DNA TGTGCCAGCTCCCAGCTTGGCTTCGGAACTGAAGCTTTCTTT. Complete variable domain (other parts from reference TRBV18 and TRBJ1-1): NAGVMQNPRHLVRRRGQEARLRCSPMKGHSHVYWYRQLPEEGLKFMVYLQKENIIDESGMPKERFSAEFPKEGPSILRIQQVVRGDSAAYFCASSQLGFGTEAFFGQGTRLTVV.

CDR3 residues: CASSEFSGGPHTDTQYF. CDR3 nucleotides: TGTGCCAGCAGTGAGTTTAGCGGGGGGCCCCACACAGATACGCAGTATTTT. The rearrangement uses TRBV2 and TRBJ2-3; 10 nucleotides agree with TRBD2. The CDR3 consists of 17 residues. CDR1 and CDR2 (germline): SNHLY, FYNNEI. Germline trimming cut 3 bases from V and 2 bases from J; bases unmatched to any gene: 8.

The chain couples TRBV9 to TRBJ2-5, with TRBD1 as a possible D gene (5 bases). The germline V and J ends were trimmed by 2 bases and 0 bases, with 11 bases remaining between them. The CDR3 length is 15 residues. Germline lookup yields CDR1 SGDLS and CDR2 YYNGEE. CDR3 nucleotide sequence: TGTGCCAGCAGCGTCTCTGGCAGGGACCAAGAGACCCAGTACTTC. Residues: CASSVSGRDQETQYF. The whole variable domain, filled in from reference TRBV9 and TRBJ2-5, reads DSGVTQTPKHLITATGQRVTLRCSPRSGDLSVYWYQQSLDQGLQFLIQYYNGEERAKGNILERFSAQQFPDLHSELNLSSLELGDSALYFCASSVSGRDQETQYFGPGTRLLVL.

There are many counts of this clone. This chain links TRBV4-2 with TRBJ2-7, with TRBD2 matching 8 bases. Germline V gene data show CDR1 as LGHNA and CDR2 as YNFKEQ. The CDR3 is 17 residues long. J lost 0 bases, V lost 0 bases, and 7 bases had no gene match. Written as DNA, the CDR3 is TGTGCCAGCAGCCAAGACCGCTCTAGCGGGCCCTCCTACGAGCAGTACTTC. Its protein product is CASSQDRSSGPSYEQYF.

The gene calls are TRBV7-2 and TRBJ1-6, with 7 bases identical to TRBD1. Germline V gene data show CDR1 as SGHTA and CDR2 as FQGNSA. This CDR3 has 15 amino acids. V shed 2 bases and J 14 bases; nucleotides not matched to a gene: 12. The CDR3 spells CASSLTSGTAHTLHF. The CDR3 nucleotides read TGTGCCAGCAGCTTAACTAGTGGGACAGCTCATACCCTCCACTTT.

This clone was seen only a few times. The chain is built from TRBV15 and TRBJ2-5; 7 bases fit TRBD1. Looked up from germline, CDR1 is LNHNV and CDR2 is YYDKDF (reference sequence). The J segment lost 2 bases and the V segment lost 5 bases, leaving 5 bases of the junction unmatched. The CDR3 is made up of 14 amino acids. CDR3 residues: CATSPDRVQETQYF. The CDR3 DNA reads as TGTGCCACCAGCCCTGACAGGGTTCAAGAGACCCAGTACTTC.

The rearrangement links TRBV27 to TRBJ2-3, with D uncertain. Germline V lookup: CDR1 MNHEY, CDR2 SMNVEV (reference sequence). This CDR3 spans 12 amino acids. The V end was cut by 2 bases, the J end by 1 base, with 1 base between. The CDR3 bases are TGTGCCAGCAGTTTAGGCACAGATACGCAGTATTTT. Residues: CASSLGTDTQYF.

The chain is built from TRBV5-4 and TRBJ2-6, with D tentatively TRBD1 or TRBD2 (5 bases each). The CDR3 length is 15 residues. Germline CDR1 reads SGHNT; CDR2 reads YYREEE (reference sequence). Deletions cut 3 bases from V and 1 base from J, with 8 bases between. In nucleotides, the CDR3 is TGTGCCAGCAGCTGGGGGTTTTCTGGGGCCAACGTCCTGACTTTC. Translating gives CASSWGFSGANVLTF.

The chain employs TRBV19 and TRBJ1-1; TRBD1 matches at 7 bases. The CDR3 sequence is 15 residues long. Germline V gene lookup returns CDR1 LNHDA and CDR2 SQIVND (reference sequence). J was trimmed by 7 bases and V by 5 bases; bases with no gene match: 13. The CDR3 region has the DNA TGTGCCAGTAGTCGCCCTACCTCGAGACAGGGTGAAGCTTTCTTT. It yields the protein CASSRPTSRQGEAFF.

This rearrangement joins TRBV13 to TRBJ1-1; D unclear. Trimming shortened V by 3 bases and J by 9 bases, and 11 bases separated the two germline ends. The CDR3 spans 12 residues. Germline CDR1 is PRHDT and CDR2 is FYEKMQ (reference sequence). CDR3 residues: CASSFGRDQAFF. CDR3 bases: TGTGCCAGCAGCTTTGGGAGGGATCAAGCTTTCTTT.

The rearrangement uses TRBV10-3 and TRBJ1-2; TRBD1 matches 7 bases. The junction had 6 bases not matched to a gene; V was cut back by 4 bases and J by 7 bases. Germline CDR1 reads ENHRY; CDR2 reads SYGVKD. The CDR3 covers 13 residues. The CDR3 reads CAISATGDLGYTF. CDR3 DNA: TGTGCCATCAGTGCCACAGGGGATCTTGGCTACACCTTC.

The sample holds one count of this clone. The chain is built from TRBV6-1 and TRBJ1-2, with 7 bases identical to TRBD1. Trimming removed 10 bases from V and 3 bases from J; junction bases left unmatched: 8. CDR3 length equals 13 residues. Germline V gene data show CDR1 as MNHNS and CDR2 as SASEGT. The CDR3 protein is CAITTTGDYGYTF. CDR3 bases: TGTGCCATTACTACTACAGGGGACTATGGCTACACCTTC.

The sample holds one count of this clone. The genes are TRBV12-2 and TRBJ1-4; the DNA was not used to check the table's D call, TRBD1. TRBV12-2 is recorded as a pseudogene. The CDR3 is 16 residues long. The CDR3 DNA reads TGTGCAAGTCGCTTAGATCCTAGGGGCGTCAATGAAAAACTGTTTTTT. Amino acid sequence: CASRLDPRGVNEKLFF.

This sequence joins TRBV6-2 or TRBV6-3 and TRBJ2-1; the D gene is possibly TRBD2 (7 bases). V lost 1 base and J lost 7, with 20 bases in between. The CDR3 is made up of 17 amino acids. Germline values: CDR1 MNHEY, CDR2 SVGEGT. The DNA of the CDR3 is TGTGCCAGCAGTTACTTGGTAAGGTCGGCGGGGGCAAATGAGCAGTTCTTC. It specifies CASSYLVRSAGANEQFF.